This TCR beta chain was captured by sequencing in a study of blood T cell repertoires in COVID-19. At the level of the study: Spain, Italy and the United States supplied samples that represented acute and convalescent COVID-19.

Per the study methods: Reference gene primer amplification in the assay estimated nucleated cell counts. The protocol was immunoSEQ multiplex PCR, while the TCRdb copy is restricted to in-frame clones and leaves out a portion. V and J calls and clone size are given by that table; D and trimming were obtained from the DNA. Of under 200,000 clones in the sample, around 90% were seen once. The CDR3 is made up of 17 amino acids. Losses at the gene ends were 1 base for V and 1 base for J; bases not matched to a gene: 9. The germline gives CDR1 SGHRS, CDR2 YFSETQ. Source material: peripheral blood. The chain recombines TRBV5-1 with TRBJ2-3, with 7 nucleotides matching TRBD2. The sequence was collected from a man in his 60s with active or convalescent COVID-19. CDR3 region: CASSLPQSGAGTDTQYF. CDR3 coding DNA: TGCGCCAGCAGCTTGCCCCAGAGCGGGGCGGGCACAGATACGCAGTATTTT.